This T cell receptor (beta chain) was observed in a study of preoperative IRX-2 immunotherapy in early breast cancer. Produced via immunoSEQ multiplex PCR; TCRdb's table is partial and in-frame only. The data hold about 34,000 clones, with about 96% observed a single time. This CDR3 has 20 amino acids. The germline V and J ends were trimmed by 3 bases and 2 bases, with 26 bases remaining between them. From germline, CDR1 is KGHSH and CDR2 LQKENI. Specified treatment: preoperative locoregional IRX-2 cytokine immunotherapy. This clonotype was sampled from a human donor with breast cancer. The chain recombines TRBV18 with TRBJ2-4; a possible D gene is TRBD2 (7 bases). The sample was acquired from a patient treated with IRX-2 immunotherapy. The CDR3, as DNA: TGTGCCAGCTCACCTGTCACCCCCGGGGGGCTGGGGTTAACCAAAAACATTCAGTACTTC. Protein: CASSPVTPGGLGLTKNIQYF.